The entry below describes one T cell receptor beta chain. Its antigen is as yet unknown. This specimen belongs to a study of shared clonotypes between healthy human individuals. Running of the assay took place at deep level. TCRdb's copy holds only in-frame clones and misses some; the assay was immunoSEQ multiplex PCR. This table has a few million clones, 85% to 95% appearing once. Study-level results: Approximately 5% was the fraction of naive CD4 clonotypes found shared across four donors.

Subsets obtained from CD4+ cells comprised CD45RA+ naive and CD45RA-negative memory cells. The sequence derives from a man aged 18-30 years in good health. Some clones in this sample may be carry-over from other donors' samples. Source material: naive CD4+ T cells from PBMCs. The subset denotes: CD45RA+ positively selected.

This CDR3 reads CASDTRDGGYYNEQFF. The CDR3 DNA reads TGTGCCAGCGACACCCGGGACGGTGGATACTACAATGAGCAGTTCTTC. V is TRBV2 and J is TRBJ2-1; D is perhaps TRBD1 or TRBD2 (5 bases each). Germline lookup yields CDR1 SNHLY and CDR2 FYNNEI. The germline V and J ends were trimmed by 8 bases and 3 bases, with 20 bases remaining between them. The CDR3 sequence is 16 residues long.